The 24 T cell receptor beta chains listed next were all sequenced from one sample in a study of T cell responses to AZD1222 COVID-19 vaccine. Profiled with immunoSEQ multiplex PCR; TCRdb holds only in-frame clones, not every one. The sample has about 100,000 clones, around 94% seen once. Sequencing used peripheral blood, obtained on day 0 of AZD1222 vaccination. The receptors stem from an adult in good health.

V gene TRBV7-2 combines with J gene TRBJ1-5, with D tentatively TRBD1 (6 bases). CDR1 and CDR2 (germline): SGHTA, FQGNSA. The V and J ends lost 5 bases and 2 bases respectively, with 19 bases between them. The CDR3 spans 17 residues. The chain's CDR3 is CASSPEGGLLGNQPQHF. Here the CDR3 DNA reads TGTGCCAGCAGCCCCGAGGGGGGACTCTTAGGCAATCAGCCCCAGCATTTT.

This chain joins TRBV9 and TRBJ1-1; D gene unclear. V was clipped by 3 bases and J by 4 bases, with 13 bases between them. Germline V gene data show CDR1 as SGDLS and CDR2 as YYNGEE. This CDR3 has 14 residues. CDR3: CASSGGPTGTEAFF. The CDR3 bases are TGTGCCAGCAGCGGAGGACCCACTGGCACTGAAGCTTTCTTT.

The chain employs TRBV7-9 and TRBJ2-1; D perhaps matches TRBD2 (6 bases). The germline gives CDR1 SEHNR, CDR2 FQNEAQ (reference sequence). The CDR3 has 14 residues. V was cut by 5 bases and J by 4 bases, with 12 bases left in between. The CDR3 here is CASSPSDSYNEQFF. In nucleotides, the CDR3 is TGTGCCAGCAGCCCTAGCGACAGTTACAATGAGCAGTTCTTC.

The chain employs TRBV6-4 and TRBJ1-6; 9 nucleotides align to TRBD1. The CDR3 runs 13 residues. V shed 8 bases and J 10 bases; nucleotides not matched to a gene: 6. CDR1 MRHNA and CDR2 SNTAGT come from the germline V gene. CDR3 in amino acids: CASGTGFGSPLHF. CDR3 nucleotide sequence: TGTGCCAGCGGGACAGGGTTTGGATCACCCCTCCACTTT.

This chain joins TRBV5-1 and TRBJ2-6, with 11 bases aligning to TRBD2. This CDR3 region has 20 residues. Germline assignment: CDR1 SGHRS and CDR2 YFSETQ. V gave up 6 bases and J gave up 0 bases; unmatched junction bases: 14. The CDR3 region has the DNA TGCGCCAGCAAGAGTTCCCCGACTAGCGGGGTCCCCTCTGGGGCCAACGTCCTGACTTTC. It yields the protein CASKSSPTSGVPSGANVLTF.

CDR3 in amino acids: CASSRDSYNQPQHF. The CDR3 nucleotides read TGTGCCAGCAGCCGGGACAGCTACAATCAGCCCCAGCATTTT. The chain joins TRBV7-9 to TRBJ1-5; 7 positions match TRBD1. V lost 5 bases to trimming and J lost 3 bases; unmatched junction nucleotides: 4. The CDR3 sequence is 14 residues long. Germline V lookup: CDR1 SEHNR, CDR2 FQNEAQ (reference sequence).

The V and J genes are TRBV28 and TRBJ1-5; D is ambiguous. Germline CDR1 and CDR2: MDHEN and SYDVKM. The length of the CDR3 is 12 residues. Trimming took off 9 bases at V and 5 bases at J, with 11 bases between the two ends. This CDR3 is CASWGRDQPQHF. CDR3 DNA: TGTGCCAGTTGGGGTCGGGATCAGCCCCAGCATTTT. The full variable domain, rest sourced from reference TRBV28 and TRBJ1-5, is DVKVTQSSRYLVKRTGEKVFLECVQDMDHENMFWYRQDPGLGLRLIYFSYDVKMKEKGDIPEGYSVSREKKERFSLILESASTNQTSMYLCASWGRDQPQHFGDGTRLSIL.

This clone was observed a single time. The rearrangement uses TRBV19 and TRBJ2-4; 9 bases are shared with TRBD1. Trimming cost V 3 bases and J 0 bases; bases outside gene matches: 18. The V gene's germline CDR1 is LNHDA and CDR2 SQIVND (reference sequence). The CDR3 has 21 amino acids. This CDR3 is CASSILPGQGFSHIAKNIQYF. CDR3 DNA sequence: TGTGCCAGTAGTATCCTCCCGGGACAGGGCTTCTCCCATATAGCCAAAAACATTCAGTACTTC. The full variable domain, completed using reference TRBV19 and TRBJ2-4, is DGGITQSPKYLFRKEGQNVTLSCEQNLNHDAMYWYRQDPGQGLRLIYYSQIVNDFQKGDIAEGYSVSREKKESFPLTVTSAQKNPTAFYLCASSILPGQGFSHIAKNIQYFGAGTRLSVL.

The V and J genes are TRBV4-1 and TRBJ1-3; D not resolved. This CDR3 has 16 amino acids. Germline CDR1 reads MGHRA; CDR2 reads YSYEKL. Between the trimmed V and J ends, which lost 1 base and 0 bases, there was a span of 10 bases. The CDR3, as DNA: TGCGCCAGCAGCCAAGTGGGAGGTAGCTCTGGAAACACCATATATTTT. It translates to CASSQVGGSSGNTIYF.

This clone has a handful of counts. The chain couples TRBV29-1 to TRBJ1-2; possibly TRBD1 for D (5 bases). The V end lost 2 bases, the J end lost 7 bases, and 14 bases lay between the germline ends. Per germline, CDR1 SQVTM and CDR2 ANQGSEA. This CDR3 has 13 residues. The CDR3 DNA reads TGCAGCGTTGAACGGGTGGGGGGTCTTGGCTACACCTTC. Translated, it gives CSVERVGGLGYTF.

A single count supports this clone. The CDR3 DNA follows: TGTGCCAGCTCCCCAATCGGCACTGAAGCTTTCTTT. Its translation: CASSPIGTEAFF. The chain recombines TRBV18 with TRBJ1-1; D remains ambiguous. The germline V gene has CDR1 KGHSH and CDR2 LQKENI. Trimming pared 6 bases from V and 4 bases from J, leaving 9 bases between. This CDR3 spans 12 amino acids.

The sample holds one count of this clone. This chain joins TRBV24-1 and TRBJ2-3; tentative D call: TRBD1 (6 bases). CDR1 KGHDR and CDR2 SFDVKD come from the germline V gene. The CDR3 is 13 residues long. The ends were cut back, 7 bases at V and 5 bases at J, with 12 bases in the middle. Here the CDR3 reads CATRGAGQDTQYF. The CDR3 nucleotides read TGTGCCACCAGGGGGGCAGGGCAAGATACGCAGTATTTT.

The chain carries TRBV6-5 and TRBJ2-1; 7 bases are a match to TRBD2. After removal of 6 bases from V and 4 bases from J, the junction contained 9 bases not matched to a gene. The CDR3 covers 15 residues. The germline V gene encodes CDR1 MNHEY and CDR2 SVGAGI. As DNA, the CDR3 is TGTGCCAGCAGCCTCTGGGCGGGGGTTTACAATGAGCAGTTCTTC. Translated, it gives CASSLWAGVYNEQFF.

The gene calls are TRBV12-3 or TRBV12-4 and TRBJ1-2, with no clear D. CDR3 size: 13 residues. V was trimmed by 4 bases and J by 2 bases, leaving 8 bases between them. CDR3 nucleotide sequence: TGTGCCAGCAGTTCGACACTGAACTATGGCTACACCTTC. Residues: CASSSTLNYGYTF.

This clone was counted once. V gene TRBV5-1 combines with J gene TRBJ1-1; 8 bases are a match to TRBD1. There are 14 residues in the CDR3. V lost 0 bases and J lost 4; bases outside the gene matches: 2. CDR1 is SGHRS and CDR2 is YFSETQ in the germline V gene. In nucleotides, the CDR3 is TGCGCCAGCAGCTTGGGACAGGGGAGCACTGAAGCTTTCTTT. Protein sequence: CASSLGQGSTEAFF.

This sequence joins TRBV3-1 (or the pseudogene TRBV3-2) and TRBJ2-3; 7 nucleotides agree with TRBD2. Per the germline V gene, CDR1 is LGHDT and CDR2 is YNNKEL (reference sequence). The CDR3 contains 16 residues. The trim removed 7 bases at V and 1 base at J, leaving 11 bases unmatched. CDR3 region: CASTQQGGSGTDTQYF. CDR3 bases: TGTGCCAGCACCCAGCAGGGCGGGAGTGGCACAGATACGCAGTATTTT.

The chain has TRBV11-1 and TRBJ1-2; D gene ambiguous. The V end was cut by 6 bases, the J end by 6 bases, with 11 bases between. Germline V gene lookup returns CDR1 SGHAT and CDR2 FQDESV (reference sequence). This CDR3 spans 12 amino acids. The CDR3 DNA sequence: TGTGCCAGCAGTATAGAGGGAGATGGCTACACCTTC. It codes for CASSIEGDGYTF.

This clone was seen once. The genes are TRBV11-3 and TRBJ2-7, with a tentative D call TRBD2 (5 bases). The germline gives CDR1 SGHNT, CDR2 YENEEA. The CDR3 is made up of 15 amino acids. The germline V and J ends were trimmed by 1 base and 6 bases, with 16 bases remaining between them. CDR3 sequence: CASSLGGLGSGEQYF. The CDR3 DNA is TGTGCCAGCAGCTTAGGAGGGCTCGGGTCGGGCGAGCAGTACTTC.

The gene calls are TRBV13 and TRBJ1-1, with D maybe TRBD1 (5 bases). Trimming took 6 bases from V and 2 from J, leaving 10 bases between them. Germline CDR1 reads PRHDT; CDR2 reads FYEKMQ (reference sequence). The CDR3 runs 13 residues. CDR3 DNA sequence: TGTGCCAGCAGGACAGAGATCAACACTGAAGCTTTCTTT. Protein product: CASRTEINTEAFF.

This clone was found once. The V call is TRBV9, the J call TRBJ2-1; D could derive from TRBD1 or TRBD2 (5 bases each). Trimming cost V 0 bases and J 4 bases, with 14 bases left between them. The CDR3 is 16 residues long. CDR1 SGDLS and CDR2 YYNGEE come from the germline V gene. CDR3 amino acids: CASSVDEGRTYNEQFF. As DNA, the CDR3 is TGTGCCAGCAGCGTAGATGAGGGGCGAACTTACAATGAGCAGTTCTTC. The whole variable domain, filled in from reference TRBV9 and TRBJ2-1, reads DSGVTQTPKHLITATGQRVTLRCSPRSGDLSVYWYQQSLDQGLQFLIQYYNGEERAKGNILERFSAQQFPDLHSELNLSSLELGDSALYFCASSVDEGRTYNEQFFGPGTRLTVL.

CDR3 region: CASSTKGRGWGQYF. CDR3 in DNA: TGTGCCAGCAGTACAAAAGGACGGGGATGGGGGCAGTACTTC. The chain has TRBV6-5 and TRBJ2-7; possibly TRBD2 for D (5 bases). The CDR3 runs to 14 residues. V lost 5 bases, J lost 9 bases, and 20 bases lay in between. The germline V gene has CDR1 MNHEY and CDR2 SVGAGI.

This clone was seen a single time. This chain connects TRBV6-6 to TRBJ2-7; TRBD1 is a possible D gene (6 bases). Germline V gene lookup returns CDR1 MNHNY and CDR2 SVGAGI (reference sequence). V was shortened by 5 bases and J by 0 bases, with 14 bases between the two germline ends. The CDR3 contains 15 residues. CDR3 nucleotides: TGTGCCAGCAGTGGACAGTCCTGGAGCTCCTACGAGCAGTACTTC. This translates into CASSGQSWSSYEQYF.

The rearrangement uses TRBV19 and TRBJ2-7; unclear D gene. The CDR3 is 15 amino acids. Trimming pared 3 bases from V and 0 bases from J, leaving 12 bases between. CDR1 is LNHDA, CDR2 SQIVND, per germline (reference sequence). The CDR3 sequence is CASSIALFSSYEQYF. The CDR3 region has the DNA TGTGCCAGTAGTATCGCACTCTTTAGCTCCTACGAGCAGTACTTC.

The chain is built from TRBV11-3 and TRBJ1-2, with D unclear. Per germline, CDR1 SGHNT and CDR2 YENEEA. The CDR3 runs to 14 residues. Between the trimmed V and J ends, which lost 4 bases and 1 base, there was a span of 10 bases. The CDR3 DNA follows: TGTGCCAGCAGCTCGCCACCCCATAACTATGGCTACACCTTC. It is translated as CASSSPPHNYGYTF.